The 24 T cell receptor beta chains below all came from one sample that was sequenced in a study of regulatory T cells in long-lasting Graves disease. The time point denotes: persistent/refractory GD, antithyroid drugs over 5 years with positive TRAb. There was RNA extracted from PBMCs, and the TCR library was made from it. TCR beta libraries were built with iRepertoire HTBI primers and Arm-PCR of CDR3 regions. TCRdb fed the multiplex PCR reads into MiXCR, producing one record per CDR3 protein. The sample holds around 460,000 distinct CDR3 sequences; 20% to 25% are singletons and the top ten take around 12%. The sample here was peripheral blood mononuclear cells (PBMCs), taken when the disease was refractory, from a patient treated with antithyroid drugs. All receptors derive from a female donor with Graves disease.

The CDR3 DNA reads TGCGCCAGCAGCCAAGATATTTTGACGGACCGCACAGATACGCAGTATTTT. Its protein is CASSQDILTDRTDTQYF. The chain combines TRBV4-3 with TRBJ2-3; no definite D call. Trimming took 0 bases from V and 1 from J, leaving 14 bases between them. Per germline, CDR1 LGHNA and CDR2 YSLEER. The CDR3 consists of 17 residues.

The sample holds many counts of this clonotype. The rearrangement links TRBV6-5 to TRBJ1-5, with a weak D call TRBD1 (5 bases). V was trimmed by 2 bases and J by 7 bases, leaving 12 bases between them. This CDR3 is 14 amino acids long. CDR1 is MNHEY, CDR2 SVGAGI, per germline. The chain's CDR3 is CASSYVQGWQPQHF. DNA of the CDR3: TGTGCCAGCAGTTACGTCCAGGGATGGCAGCCCCAGCATTTT.

This clonotype was counted at least ten times. J is TRBJ1-1 and V is TRBV5-1; the D is unclear. V was shortened by 0 bases and J by 0 bases, with 6 bases between the two germline ends. The CDR3 is 14 residues long. Germline V gene sequence: CDR1 SGHRS, CDR2 YFSETQ. The CDR3 coding sequence is TGCGCCAGCAGCTTGGACGGGATGAACACTGAAGCTTTCTTT. It specifies CASSLDGMNTEAFF. Using reference TRBV5-1 and TRBJ1-1 for the parts outside the CDR3, the full variable domain is KAGVTQTPRYLIKTRGQQVTLSCSPISGHRSVSWYQQTPGQGLQFLFEYFSETQRNKGNFPGRFSGRQFSNSRSEMNVSTLELGDSALYLCASSLDGMNTEAFFGQGTRLTVV.

This clonotype was counted at least ten times. The chain couples TRBV28 to TRBJ2-1; possibly TRBD2 for D (5 bases). With 11 bases removed from V and 8 bases from J, the gap between germline ends came to 19 bases. The length of the CDR3 is 13 residues. The germline V gene has CDR1 MDHEN and CDR2 SYDVKM. The CDR3 DNA sequence: TGTGCCGCCAGGACTGGGCTGCACTATGAGCAGTTCTTC. Amino acid sequence: CAARTGLHYEQFF. The whole variable domain, filled in from reference TRBV28 and TRBJ2-1, reads DVKVTQSSRYLVKRTGEKVFLECVQDMDHENMFWYRQDPGLGLRLIYFSYDVKMKEKGDIPEGYSVSREKKERFSLILESASTNQTSMYLCAARTGLHYEQFFGPGTRLTVL.

The chain carries TRBV20-1 and TRBJ1-1, with D perhaps matching TRBD1 (5 bases). Germline V lookup: CDR1 DFQATT, CDR2 SNEGSKA (reference sequence). Trimming cost V 0 bases and J 5 bases, with 16 bases left between them. This CDR3 spans 15 amino acids. The CDR3 DNA follows: TGCAGTGCTAGAGATCTCACAGAGGGGTTTACTGAAGCTTTCTTT. Its protein is CSARDLTEGFTEAFF.

This clonotype turned up a few times. The chain combines TRBV7-2 with TRBJ1-5; TRBD1 matches 7 bases. With V trimmed by 1 base and J by 0 bases, 12 bases remained unmatched. From germline, CDR1 is SGHTA and CDR2 FQGNSA. This CDR3 has 19 amino acids. This CDR3 reads CASSLGQGNRFSSNQPQHF. DNA of the CDR3: TGTGCCAGCAGCTTAGGACAGGGCAACAGGTTTTCTAGCAATCAGCCCCAGCATTTT.

This clonotype was observed a handful of times. This chain joins TRBV12-3 or TRBV12-4 and TRBJ2-4, with 8 bases fitting TRBD1. The CDR3 is 15 residues long. The J segment lost 7 bases and the V segment lost 4 bases, leaving 9 bases of the junction unmatched. The CDR3 sequence: CASSSPGGEYNIQYF. For the CDR3, the DNA is TGTGCCAGCAGTTCCCCAGGGGGCGAATATAACATTCAGTACTTC.

This chain connects TRBV6-2 or TRBV6-3 to TRBJ1-6, with a tentative D call TRBD1 (5 bases). The CDR3 loop spans 16 amino acids. Trimming took off 5 bases at V and 9 bases at J, with 20 bases between the two ends. The germline gives CDR1 MNHEY, CDR2 SVGEGT. CDR3 in DNA: TGTGCCAGCAGTCCTGCCGGGGGGGGGGGTGGTTCACCCCTCCACTTT. It is translated as CASSPAGGGGGSPLHF.

The gene calls are TRBV3-1 and TRBJ2-7; 7 positions agree with TRBD2. CDR1 and CDR2 (germline): LGHDT, YNNKEL (reference sequence). The V and J ends lost 3 bases and 3 bases, in that order; junction bases with no gene match: 2. The CDR3 loop spans 13 amino acids. The CDR3 spells CASSHAGVYEQYF. The CDR3 DNA is TGTGCCAGCAGCCACGCGGGGGTCTACGAGCAGTACTTC.

The rearrangement joins TRBV14 to TRBJ1-1, with TRBD1 matching 7 bases. This CDR3 region has 16 residues. V was clipped by 4 bases and J by 5 bases; unmatched bases: 13. CDR1 is SGHDN, CDR2 FVKESK, per germline. CDR3 coding DNA: TGTGCCAGCAGCCTTCACCAGTCACAGGGGAAGACTGAAGCTTTCTTT. Translated, it gives CASSLHQSQGKTEAFF.

This clonotype was seen at least ten times. The rearrangement uses TRBV12-5 and TRBJ2-5; tentatively, D is TRBD2 (5 bases). CDR1 LGHNT and CDR2 FRNRAP come from the germline V gene. Trimming took 1 base from V and 5 from J, leaving 11 bases between them. CDR3 size: 14 residues. Written as DNA, the CDR3 is TGTGCTAGTGGTTTGGGTAGCGTGAGGGAGACCCAGTACTTC. The encoded protein is CASGLGSVRETQYF.

V gene TRBV11-3 combines with J gene TRBJ2-3, with D hard to call. Trimming removed 5 bases at V and 3 bases at J, with 12 bases between. The V gene's germline CDR1 is SGHNT and CDR2 YENEEA. The CDR3 is 14 residues long. In nucleotides, the CDR3 is TGTGCCAGCAGCCCCCAAGGAATAACAGATACGCAGTATTTT. Its translation is CASSPQGITDTQYF.

This clonotype has at least ten counts. V and J are TRBV27 and TRBJ2-6; TRBD1 is a possible D gene (5 bases). The CDR3 extends over 16 amino acids. Between the trimmed V and J ends, which lost 5 bases and 0 bases, there was a span of 11 bases. Per the germline V gene, CDR1 is MNHEY and CDR2 is SMNVEV (reference sequence). The CDR3 DNA reads TGTGCCAGCAGTCCCCAGGGCCTCTCTGGGGCCAACGTCCTGACTTTC. Its protein is CASSPQGLSGANVLTF.

This clonotype was recorded many times. The chain carries TRBV6-1 and TRBJ2-7, with 8 nucleotides matching TRBD1. Germline V gene sequence: CDR1 MNHNS, CDR2 SASEGT. After removal of 6 bases from V and 8 bases from J, the junction contained 9 bases not matched to a gene. The CDR3 contains 13 residues. The CDR3 region is CASRGQDHTKQYF. The CDR3 bases are TGTGCCAGCAGGGGACAGGACCATACTAAGCAGTACTTC.

This clonotype was counted between two and nine times. Relative to the germline gene, one junction end is altered; a read error may explain this. The gene calls are TRBV27 and TRBJ1-2, with 11 nucleotides matching TRBD1. Germline lookup yields CDR1 MNHEY and CDR2 SMNVEV (reference sequence). The CDR3 covers 17 residues. CDR3 DNA sequence: TGTGCCAGCAGTTTAGTTGGAGGGACAGGGGGGCACTATGACTACACCTTC. This sequence encodes CASSLVGGTGGHYDYTF.

This clonotype was seen many times. The chain links TRBV2 to TRBJ1-2; D unclear. There are 14 residues in the CDR3. V was clipped by 6 bases and J by 4 bases, with 15 bases between them. Germline CDR1 reads SNHLY; CDR2 reads FYNNEI. This chain's CDR3 is CASSKDGGSYGYTF. CDR3 bases: TGTGCCAGCAGCAAAGATGGAGGGAGCTATGGCTACACCTTC.

This clonotype has only a few counts. This sequence joins TRBV29-1 and TRBJ2-5; weak D call: TRBD1 (6 bases). V was trimmed by 5 bases and J by 5 bases, leaving 18 bases between them. CDR1 is SQVTM, CDR2 ANQGSEA, per germline. This CDR3 is built from 14 residues. The CDR3 DNA reads TGCAGCGTTAGCCCTACAGGGACGGGGGAGACCCAGTACTTC. This encodes CSVSPTGTGETQYF.

This clonotype has at least ten counts. V usage is TRBV7-8 and J usage is TRBJ2-7, with a tentative D call TRBD2 (5 bases). Deletions cut 0 bases from V and 4 bases from J, with 13 bases between. The germline CDR1 and CDR2 sequences are SGHVS and FQNEAQ. The CDR3 is 15 amino acids. CDR3 sequence reads: CASSLAPDSAYEQYF. The DNA for the CDR3 is TGTGCCAGCAGCTTAGCGCCGGATAGCGCGTACGAGCAGTACTTC.

With respect to this clonotype: A much larger clone sits a single nucleotide away, making a read error possible. CDR3 DNA: TGTGCCGGCAGTATGTTGGGGAGGCAAGCCCTCATGGAGACCCAGTACTTC. It is translated as CAGSMLGRQALMETQYF. V and J are TRBV6-1 and TRBJ2-5, with a weak D call TRBD2 (6 bases). The V gene's germline CDR1 is MNHNS and CDR2 SASEGT. The CDR3 length is 17 residues.

This clonotype was recorded a few times. This chain links TRBV19 with TRBJ1-2; possibly TRBD1 for D (5 bases). V was trimmed by 7 bases and J by 5 bases, leaving 20 bases between them. The CDR3 spans 15 residues. Germline V gives CDR1 LNHDA, CDR2 SQIVND (reference sequence). DNA for the CDR3: TGTGCCAGTACTCTCTCGGGACGCCCCCCATATGGCTACACCTTC. Translation: CASTLSGRPPYGYTF.

This clonotype was picked up a small number of times. This chain uses TRBV24-1 with TRBJ2-3; possibly TRBD1 for D (6 bases). The CDR3 is made up of 14 amino acids. V was cut by 4 bases and J by 3 bases, with 10 bases left in between. Per germline, CDR1 KGHDR and CDR2 SFDVKD. The CDR3 nucleotides read TGTGCCACCAGTGAATTGAGGGGGACAGATACGCAGTATTTT. As protein: CATSELRGTDTQYF.

This clonotype has a handful of counts. The chain uses TRBV7-9 and TRBJ2-7, with D maybe TRBD2 (6 bases). The V gene lost 1 base and the J gene lost 3 bases, with 10 bases spanning the gap. CDR3 length equals 14 residues. In germline, CDR1 is SEHNR, CDR2 FQNEAQ (reference sequence). This CDR3 is CASSLVADGYEQYF. The CDR3 nucleotides are TGTGCCAGCAGCTTAGTAGCGGATGGCTACGAGCAGTACTTC.

This clonotype has more than one count but fewer than ten. The chain is built from TRBV7-2 and TRBJ2-7; D gene uncertain. CDR3 size: 17 residues. The germline CDR1 and CDR2 sequences are SGHTA and FQGNSA. The germline V and J ends were trimmed by 4 bases and 4 bases, with 23 bases remaining between them. Here the CDR3 reads CASSSSTYTSDGYEQYF. The CDR3 coding sequence is TGTGCCAGCAGCTCCTCCACCTATACTTCGGACGGATACGAGCAGTACTTC.

For the CDR3, the DNA is TGCAGTGCTAGAGGACCGACAGCGCAGCCCCAGCATTTT. This codes for CSARGPTAQPQHF. This chain joins TRBV20-1 and TRBJ1-5, with D perhaps TRBD1 (5 bases). The CDR3 has 13 amino acids. V was cut by 1 base and J by 7 bases, with 11 bases left in between. CDR1 DFQATT and CDR2 SNEGSKA come from the germline V gene (reference sequence).